The 30 T cell receptor beta chains in this list originate from one sample, sequenced in a study of regulatory T cells in long-lasting Graves disease. Time point noted: persistent/refractory GD, antithyroid drugs over 5 years with positive TRAb. PBMC-derived RNA was used for the TCR library. Library construction for TCR beta used iRepertoire HTBI primers and Arm-PCR of CDR3 regions. TCRdb ran MiXCR on the multiplex PCR reads and lists one entry per CDR3 protein. This repertoire shows around 450,000 distinct CDR3 sequences, around a fifth found once; its top ten account for 7.1%. The input for sequencing was peripheral blood mononuclear cells (PBMCs), taken when the disease was refractory, from a patient treated with antithyroid drugs. These receptors all come from a female donor with Graves disease.

This clonotype appeared a few times. The rearrangement uses TRBV15 and TRBJ1-5, with 7 bases fitting TRBD1. The CDR3 is made up of 16 amino acids. The V and J ends lost 1 base and 4 bases, in that order; junction bases with no gene match: 7. CDR1 is LNHNV and CDR2 is YYDKDF in the germline V gene (reference sequence). CDR3 amino acids: CATSRVPGGLNQPQHF. For the CDR3, the DNA is TGTGCCACCAGCAGAGTCCCAGGGGGGCTTAATCAGCCCCAGCATTTT.

On this clonotype itself: A much larger clone lies a single base off, so this may be a read error. The CDR3 spells CSVEDGQEVAKNIQYF. In DNA form, the CDR3 reads TGCAGCGTTGAAGACGGACAGGAGGTAGCCAAAAACATTCAGTACTTC. The J gene is TRBJ2-4, the V gene TRBV29-1; the match to TRBD1 covers 7 bases. The CDR3 length is 16 residues. Germline CDR1 and CDR2: SQVTM and ANQGSEA. V dropped 0 bases and J dropped 0; count of bases not matched to a gene: 5. Looking up the rest from reference TRBV29-1 and TRBJ2-4 gives the full variable domain: SAVISQKPSRDICQRGTSLTIQCQVDSQVTMMFWYRQQPGQSLTLIATANQGSEATYESGFVIDKFPISRPNLTFSTLTVSNMSPEDSSIYLCSVEDGQEVAKNIQYFGAGTRLSVL.

This clonotype was picked up many times. J is TRBJ1-5 and V is TRBV20-1; no clear D gene. Looked up from germline, CDR1 is DFQATT and CDR2 is SNEGSKA (reference sequence). V lost 0 bases to trimming and J lost 4 bases, with 16 bases between them. The CDR3 sequence is 16 residues long. Here the CDR3 reads CSARDPRTEENQPQHF. CDR3 DNA sequence: TGCAGTGCTAGAGACCCCAGAACAGAGGAGAATCAGCCCCAGCATTTT.

The V gene is TRBV6-8, the J gene TRBJ2-4, with 15 positions matching TRBD2. Trimming cost V 6 bases and J 3 bases; bases outside gene matches: 9. Germline V gene data show CDR1 as MNHGY and CDR2 as SAAAGT. The CDR3 length is 18 residues. The chain's CDR3 is CASRWTSGRGWGKNIQYF. CDR3 DNA sequence: TGTGCCAGCAGGTGGACTAGCGGGAGGGGGTGGGGCAAAAACATTCAGTACTTC.

The chain joins TRBV5-6 to TRBJ2-6; 7 nucleotides match TRBD1. Trimming at V came to 1 base and at J to 2 bases, leaving 12 bases not matched to a gene. Germline CDR1 SGHDT, CDR2 YYEEEE. The CDR3 extends over 19 amino acids. CDR3 residues: CASSLLAGTVFAGANVLTF. The CDR3 DNA is TGTGCCAGCAGCTTGTTAGCCGGGACAGTCTTCGCTGGGGCCAACGTCCTGACTTTC.

In its sample, this clonotype was seen a few times. This chain connects TRBV3-1 to TRBJ2-7, with D perhaps matching TRBD1 (6 bases). CDR3 length: 15 residues. From germline, CDR1 is LGHDT and CDR2 YNNKEL (reference sequence). Trimming pared 1 base from V and 3 bases from J, leaving 13 bases between. The CDR3 reads CASSQVPRQVYEQYF. As DNA, the CDR3 is TGTGCCAGCAGCCAAGTACCGAGACAGGTCTACGAGCAGTACTTC.

V and J are TRBV6-2 or TRBV6-3 and TRBJ2-7; TRBD2 matches at 7 bases. The CDR3 runs 15 residues. Germline CDR1 is MNHEY and CDR2 is SVGEGT. V lost 5 bases and J lost 6; bases outside the gene matches: 13. As DNA, the CDR3 is TGTGCCAGCAGTGAACTGGTGGGAGGGCCGCTCGAGCAGTACTTC. Amino acids: CASSELVGGPLEQYF.

This clonotype was observed many times. The rearrangement uses TRBV29-1 and TRBJ2-5; no clear D. Germline V gene sequence: CDR1 SQVTM, CDR2 ANQGSEA. This CDR3 is built from 13 residues. Trimming cost V 4 bases and J 2 bases, with 11 bases left between them. CDR3 in amino acids: CSVVGREQETQYF. DNA of the CDR3: TGCAGCGTTGTTGGTAGGGAACAAGAGACCCAGTACTTC. The full variable domain, completed using reference TRBV29-1 and TRBJ2-5, is SAVISQKPSRDICQRGTSLTIQCQVDSQVTMMFWYRQQPGQSLTLIATANQGSEATYESGFVIDKFPISRPNLTFSTLTVSNMSPEDSSIYLCSVVGREQETQYFGPGTRLLVL.

A word on this clonotype: A much larger clone is a single base away; this may be a read error. CDR3 residues: CASSPPGRRQTQYF. CDR3 sequence (DNA): TGTGCCAGCAGCCCCCCGGGGCGGAGGCAGACCCAGTACTTC. The rearrangement links TRBV7-2 to TRBJ2-5; D may be TRBD1 or TRBD2 (5 bases each). Trimming pared 5 bases from V and 6 bases from J, leaving 16 bases between. This CDR3 is 14 amino acids long. Germline loops: CDR1 SGHTA, CDR2 FQGNSA.

The table lists this clonotype with a few counts. DNA for the CDR3: TGTGCCAGCAGCTTAGCGGGGACCCTTCGAGAGACCCAGTACTTC. This encodes CASSLAGTLRETQYF. The gene calls are TRBV7-9 and TRBJ2-5; D assignment may be TRBD1 or TRBD2 (5 bases each). The CDR3 spans 15 residues. Between the trimmed V and J ends, which lost 0 bases and 4 bases, there was a span of 12 bases. Germline CDR1 is SEHNR and CDR2 is FQNEAQ (reference sequence).

The gene calls are TRBV9 and TRBJ1-4; 9 bases fit TRBD1. The CDR3 loop spans 15 amino acids. CDR1 SGDLS and CDR2 YYNGEE come from the germline V gene. With 3 bases clipped from V and 8 bases from J, the junction kept 8 bases outside the gene matches. The DNA for the CDR3 is TGTGCCAGCAGCGGGACAGGGGATGTTTTGGAAAAACTGTTTTTT. Translation gives CASSGTGDVLEKLFF.

The table lists this clonotype with many counts. This chain uses TRBV28 with TRBJ1-1, with D hard to call. CDR1 is MDHEN, CDR2 SYDVKM, per germline. Trimming stripped 6 bases from V and 0 bases from J, with 11 bases between. This CDR3 comprises 14 residues. CDR3 amino acids: CASSPMRVNTEAFF. The CDR3 nucleotides are TGTGCCAGCAGCCCGATGAGGGTGAACACTGAAGCTTTCTTT.

The V gene is TRBV7-9, the J gene TRBJ2-2; D not resolved. V lost 3 bases and J 4 bases, leaving 12 bases between the germline ends. The germline gives CDR1 SEHNR, CDR2 FQNEAQ (reference sequence). The CDR3 runs to 15 residues. The CDR3, as DNA: TGTGCCAGCAGCTTCGCTAGGGTCGGCACCGGGGAGCTGTTTTTT. This translates into CASSFARVGTGELFF.

This clonotype was counted a few times. This chain uses TRBV3-1 with TRBJ1-3; D perhaps matches TRBD1 (5 bases). The CDR3 spans 13 residues. Germline values: CDR1 LGHDT, CDR2 YNNKEL (reference sequence). V lost 0 bases, J lost 14 bases, and 14 bases lay in between. The CDR3 region has the DNA TGTGCCAGCAGCCAAGATCGGAGGACAACCTTATATTTT. Protein sequence: CASSQDRRTTLYF.

In its sample, this clonotype was seen many times. The chain links TRBV29-1 to TRBJ1-5; 9 bases map to TRBD1. Germline V gene data show CDR1 as SQVTM and CDR2 as ANQGSEA. The junction had 14 bases not matched to a gene; V was cut back by 6 bases and J by 2 bases. This CDR3 is 17 amino acids long. DNA of the CDR3: TGCAGCGTCCCCCGACAGGGGGGGGAATATGGCAATCAGCCCCAGCATTTT. Protein sequence: CSVPRQGGEYGNQPQHF. Variable domain in full (rest from reference TRBV29-1 and TRBJ1-5): SAVISQKPSRDICQRGTSLTIQCQVDSQVTMMFWYRQQPGQSLTLIATANQGSEATYESGFVIDKFPISRPNLTFSTLTVSNMSPEDSSIYLCSVPRQGGEYGNQPQHFGDGTRLSIL.

This clonotype was counted a few times. This may stem from a read error, because a much larger clone lies one nucleotide away. Without the conserved terminal phenylalanine or tryptophan, this CDR3 likely stems from a read error. CDR3 protein: CASSLGSLDEQYS. The CDR3 DNA is TGTGCCAGCAGCTTGGGATCCCTCGACGAGCAGTACTCC. The V and J genes are TRBV11-1 and TRBJ2-7; unclear D gene. Trimming took 3 bases from V and 5 from J, leaving 11 bases between them. This CDR3 spans 13 amino acids. CDR1 SGHAT and CDR2 FQDESV come from the germline V gene (reference sequence).

The J gene is TRBJ2-5, the V gene TRBV20-1, with D maybe TRBD2 (5 bases). Trimming took 0 bases from V and 1 from J, leaving 9 bases between them. Per the germline V gene, CDR1 is DFQATT and CDR2 is SNEGSKA (reference sequence). The CDR3 runs to 14 residues. The CDR3 loop is CSARDPSSQETQYF. CDR3 coding DNA: TGCAGTGCTAGAGATCCTAGCTCCCAAGAGACCCAGTACTTC.

The rearrangement uses TRBV20-1 and TRBJ2-2, with D unresolved. From germline, CDR1 is DFQATT and CDR2 SNEGSKA (reference sequence). The ends were cut back, 6 bases at V and 5 bases at J, with 16 bases in the middle. The CDR3 extends over 14 amino acids. The CDR3 reads CSAPGASGTGELFF. For the CDR3, the DNA is TGCAGTGCCCCGGGCGCCTCCGGAACCGGGGAGCTGTTTTTT.

This clonotype has more than one count but fewer than ten. The chain links TRBV20-1 to TRBJ1-5; 7 bases match TRBD1. Per germline, CDR1 DFQATT and CDR2 SNEGSKA (reference sequence). The CDR3 consists of 15 residues. V was pared by 3 bases and J by 2 bases, with 7 bases of the junction left unmatched. The CDR3 DNA follows: TGCAGTGCTAGGACAGGGCGCTTCGGCAATCAGCCCCAGCATTTT. Its translation is CSARTGRFGNQPQHF.

The rearrangement joins TRBV14 to TRBJ2-7; the D gene is possibly TRBD1 (5 bases). The germline gives CDR1 SGHDN, CDR2 FVKESK. There are 13 residues in the CDR3. V was shortened by 4 bases and J by 4 bases, with 11 bases between the two germline ends. DNA for the CDR3: TGTGCCAGCAGCCCGACAGCGCATTACGAGCAGTACTTC. Its protein product is CASSPTAHYEQYF.

Only a few counts were recorded for this clonotype. The chain recombines TRBV7-9 with TRBJ2-7; 8 nucleotides line up with TRBD1. The CDR3 extends over 13 amino acids. Unmatched junction bases numbered 7, after V lost 5 bases and J lost 7 bases. Germline V CDR1 and CDR2: SEHNR, FQNEAQ (reference sequence). The DNA of the CDR3 is TGTGCCAGCAGCCCTCCGGGACAGGAGGAGCAGTACTTC. Amino acids: CASSPPGQEEQYF.

The chain carries TRBV6-5 and TRBJ1-3; TRBD1 is a possible D gene (6 bases). Germline CDR1 reads MNHEY; CDR2 reads SVGAGI. The CDR3 runs to 15 residues. Trimming cost V 0 bases and J 3 bases, with 9 bases left between them. CDR3 DNA: TGTGCCAGCAGTTACTCATACAGGGATGGAAACACCATATATTTT. Residues: CASSYSYRDGNTIYF.

This clonotype was detected a few times. The CDR3 nucleotides read TGTGCCAGCAGCCAATTCGCAGGGGGCTCCTACGAGCAGTACTTC. This encodes CASSQFAGGSYEQYF. The gene calls are TRBV14 and TRBJ2-7, with 7 bases aligning to TRBD1. This CDR3 is 15 amino acids long. J gave up 0 bases and V 2 bases, and 4 bases lay outside the gene matches. Germline CDR1 is SGHDN and CDR2 is FVKESK. Filled out from reference TRBV14 and TRBJ2-7, the complete variable domain reads EAGVTQFPSHSVIEKGQTVTLRCDPISGHDNLYWYRRVMGKEIKFLLHFVKESKQDESGMPNNRFLAERTGGTYSTLKVQPAELEDSGVYFCASSQFAGGSYEQYFGPGTRLTVT.

This clonotype has ten or more counts. The chain uses TRBV12-3 or TRBV12-4 and TRBJ2-6; D is undetermined. There are 14 residues in the CDR3. The V and J ends lost 8 bases and 2 bases respectively, with 10 bases between them. The CDR3 DNA reads as TGTGCCAGCCTTAAAAGTGCTGGGGCCAACGTCCTGACTTTC. Its protein is CASLKSAGANVLTF.

Only a few counts were recorded for this clonotype. This chain uses TRBV9 with TRBJ2-5; TRBD2 might be the D (6 bases). Germline CDR1 is SGDLS and CDR2 is YYNGEE. Trimming left V 2 bases short and J 2 bases short, with 13 bases between. This CDR3 spans 15 amino acids. CDR3 nucleotide sequence: TGTGCCAGCAGCGTTAGTTCGGGGAGGCAAGAGACCCAGTACTTC. It is translated as CASSVSSGRQETQYF.

J is TRBJ1-1 and V is TRBV6-2 or TRBV6-3, with a possible D match to TRBD1 (5 bases). Per germline, CDR1 MNHEY and CDR2 SVGEGT. CDR3 size: 13 residues. V lost 0 bases, J lost 11 bases, and 13 bases lay in between. The CDR3 protein is CASSYSGQDPAFF. CDR3 sequence (DNA): TGTGCCAGCAGTTACTCTGGACAAGACCCGGCTTTCTTT.

For this clonotype: The CDR3 does not end in the conserved phenylalanine or tryptophan, so this is likely a read error. The chain recombines TRBV3-1 with TRBJ2-2; no clear D. The V gene lost 4 bases and the J gene lost 3 bases, with 6 bases spanning the gap. The CDR3 has 13 residues. Germline V gives CDR1 LGHDT, CDR2 YNNKEL (reference sequence). CDR3: CASSPVHTGELFL. CDR3 nucleotide sequence: TGTGCCAGCAGCCCCGTCCACACCGGGGAGCTGTTTCTT.

This clonotype was found many times. This chain uses TRBV28 with TRBJ2-7, with D possibly matching TRBD1 (6 bases). V lost 5 bases and J lost 9, with 26 bases in between. Germline V gives CDR1 MDHEN, CDR2 SYDVKM. The CDR3 spans 16 residues. The CDR3 DNA reads TGTGCCAGCAGTCTGACCCGGGGCAGGGGAACTTTTGGGCAGTACTTC. Translation: CASSLTRGRGTFGQYF.

This clonotype came up many times. The junction does not match germline at one end; this may be a read error. The chain combines TRBV28 with TRBJ1-1; 10 bases are a match to TRBD1. CDR3 length: 12 amino acids. Per the germline V gene, CDR1 is MDHEN and CDR2 is SYDVKM. This CDR3 is CASSAGQGTKLF. CDR3 nucleotides: TGTGCCAGCAGTGCGGGACAGGGGACAAAACTCTTT.

The chain carries TRBV6-1 and TRBJ1-1, with D possibly being TRBD1 (5 bases). Trimming stripped 7 bases from V and 6 bases from J, with 21 bases between. The CDR3 spans 15 residues. Germline assignment: CDR1 MNHNS and CDR2 SASEGT. The CDR3 nucleotides are TGTGCCAGCACCCCCCTCCCGGGGGAATCAGCTGAAGCTTTCTTT. Its protein product is CASTPLPGESAEAFF.